This T cell receptor beta chain was found in a study of shared clonotypes between healthy human individuals. This CDR3 contains 16 residues. Trimming took off 0 bases at V and 2 bases at J, with 13 bases between the two ends. Germline CDR1 is SGHNT and CDR2 is YYREEE (reference sequence). Here immunoSEQ multiplex PCR was the method, and the copy in TCRdb shows in-frame clones only, minus some. This table has some 2.4 million clones, over 85% appearing once. The chain recombines TRBV5-4 with TRBJ2-3; D assignment may be TRBD1 or TRBD2 (5 bases each). This receptor was taken from a man aged 18 to 30 in good health. Some clones in this sample may be carry-over from other donors' samples. The source material was naive CD4+ T cells from PBMCs. Subset indicated: CD45RA+ positively selected. CDR3 nucleotides: TGTGCCAGCAGCTTGGGGGGGAGAGGGGACACAGATACGCAGTATTTT. It translates to CASSLGGRGDTDTQYF.